This is a list of T cell receptor beta chains from one sample in a study of T cell repertoires in cytomegalovirus infection. TCRdb recomputed calls from the reads with MiXCR, one row per CDR3 protein. In the table there are some 440,000 distinct CDR3 sequences, roughly a third of which are singletons. Sequencing used PBMCs. The receptors stem from a human donor in good health (CMV status not recorded). Some clones in this sample may be carry-over from other donors' samples. The CDR3 runs from the conserved cysteine through the conserved F or W. Not all rows give a size; the values are once, few, many and, for expanded clones, a class.

clone size,V gene,J gene,CDR3 protein
few,TRBV2,TRBJ2-7,CASSEELLYEQYF
-,TRBV12-3/TRBV12-4,TRBJ2-7,CASSYSGGPSYEQYF
-,TRBV4-1,TRBJ2-1,CASSQYLAGAYNEQFF
-,TRBV2,TRBJ1-2,CASRVTGALNYGYTF
-,TRBV2,TRBJ2-7,CASSGTGVYEQYF
-,TRBV18,TRBJ1-1,CASSPQGQGHIPDTEAFF
many,TRBV11-3,TRBJ2-7,CASSLKGHEQYF
few,TRBV7-2,TRBJ2-4,CASSLRGPPPQYF
-,TRBV10-3,TRBJ2-7,CASIAGGSAGRLAEQYF
many,TRBV12-3/TRBV12-4,TRBJ1-1,CASSSTGFATEAFF
-,TRBV2,TRBJ1-4,CASRVEKLFF
-,TRBV4-3,TRBJ2-7,CASSSGTLSHEQYF
-,TRBV11-3,TRBJ2-1,CASSLDRSSEQFF
few,TRBV12-3/TRBV12-4,TRBJ2-2,CASRPTSGGSGELFF
-,TRBV6-2/TRBV6-3,TRBJ1-2,CASNSRGNYVYTF
many,TRBV6-5,TRBJ1-1,CASSPSGQPNTEAFF
-,TRBV7-6,TRBJ1-6,CASSLDTDHSPLHF
few,TRBV27,TRBJ1-6,CASSLRDRNNSPLHF
many,TRBV6-1,TRBJ2-1,CASSPEQGVRHNEQFF
-,TRBV20-1,TRBJ2-5,CSARDLVSGETQYF
-,TRBV7-6,TRBJ2-1,CASSASPVGNEQLF
-,TRBV19,TRBJ2-5,CASSGTSGGPQETQYF
-,TRBV4-3,TRBJ1-4,CASSQGQSTNEKLFF
few,TRBV19,TRBJ2-7,CATSSGPGGTYEQYF
-,TRBV18,TRBJ1-5,CASSPRRVQVARGNQPQHF
many,TRBV7-8,TRBJ2-1,CASSLENRLHVYNEQFF
many,TRBV7-8,TRBJ2-7,CASSPTNYEQYF
few,TRBV9,TRBJ1-4,CASSGTGGSNEKLFF
-,TRBV5-6,TRBJ2-1,CASSFRDRDYNEQFF
few,TRBV10-3,TRBJ1-2,CAISSEGLYGYTF